This T cell receptor (beta chain) was sequenced for a study of technical replicates of blood from a few donors. The assay was immunoSEQ multiplex PCR, and TCRdb's table has in-frame clones only and misses some. The repertoire holds more than 65,000 clones, with around 94% as singletons. The germline gives CDR1 ENHRY, CDR2 SYGVKD. Trimming pared 2 bases from V and 5 bases from J, leaving 15 bases between. The CDR3 loop spans 15 amino acids. This chain uses TRBV10-3 with TRBJ2-5, with D tentatively TRBD1 (5 bases). The clonotype was recovered from a human donor in good health. Sequenced: T cells isolated from PBMCs. CDR3 in DNA: TGTGCCATCAGTGAGCCAGGGTTGGGTCGGGAGACCCAGTACTTC. Translating gives CAISEPGLGRETQYF.